This T cell receptor beta chain came from a study of T cell responses to AZD1222 COVID-19 vaccine. Study outcomes and limitations: Repertoires in all cases were sampled only once the peak T cell response had passed. It should be noted that donors were predominantly white British and more often female, and clonal diversity was possibly underestimated. Regions left unmutated in variants are reportedly the target of nearly half of spike-specific TCRs.

Between the trimmed V and J ends, which lost 2 bases and 9 bases, there was a span of 17 bases. CDR1 and CDR2 (germline): SNHLY, FYNNEI. The length of the CDR3 is 14 residues. Sequenced by immunoSEQ multiplex PCR; TCRdb stores in-frame clones only, minus some. The data show 70,000 or so clones, around 86% seen once. A remark on this clone: The antigen is unknown.

The receptor was derived from an adult in good health. J is TRBJ2-7 and V is TRBV2; D gene unclear. The material was peripheral blood, obtained on day 0 of AZD1222 vaccination. CDR3 in amino acids: CASSERGVGGGQYF. The CDR3 nucleotides are TGTGCCAGCAGTGAACGAGGTGTCGGCGGCGGGCAGTACTTC.